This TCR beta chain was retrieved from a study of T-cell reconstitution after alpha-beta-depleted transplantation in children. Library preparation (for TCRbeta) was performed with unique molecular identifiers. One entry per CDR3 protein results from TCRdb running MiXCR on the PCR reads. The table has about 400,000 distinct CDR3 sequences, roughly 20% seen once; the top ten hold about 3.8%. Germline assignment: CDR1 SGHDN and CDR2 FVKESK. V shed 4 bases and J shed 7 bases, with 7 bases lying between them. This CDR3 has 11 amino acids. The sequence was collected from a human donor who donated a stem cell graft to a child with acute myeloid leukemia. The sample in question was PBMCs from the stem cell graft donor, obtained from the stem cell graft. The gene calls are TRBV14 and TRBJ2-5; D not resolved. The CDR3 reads CASSRSWTQYF. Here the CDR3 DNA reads TGTGCCAGCAGCCGGTCGTGGACCCAGTACTTC.